This TCR beta chain appears in the sequencing data of a study of cytomegalovirus exposure and HLA in healthy donors. The study's findings and limits: Prior analysis indicated that the majority of TCR beta V segments exhibited productivity approximately 90% or approximately 30% of the time. Confirmation in vitro established that a few CMV-associated chains were specific for CMV antigens.

Concerning this clone: Antigen unknown.

This PCR relied on a set of 60 Vbeta primers and 13 Jbeta primers. Data came from immunoSEQ multiplex PCR; TCRdb stores just in-frame clones and leaves some out. Of about 180,000 clones listed, 76% are singletons. V shed 2 bases and J shed 6 bases, with 10 bases lying between them. CDR1 is MNHEY, CDR2 SMNVEV, per germline (reference sequence). CDR3 size: 14 residues. The sequence derives from a man aged 18 to 29 in good health and CMV-seronegative. The V call is TRBV27, the J call TRBJ2-2; weak D call: TRBD2 (6 bases). The sequenced material came from PBMCs. The DNA for the CDR3 is TGTGCCAGCAGTTTAAAGATAGCGGCCGGGGAGCTGTTTTTT. Translated: CASSLKIAAGELFF.